The entry that follows covers one T cell receptor (beta chain) sequence. Its specificity is not known. Between the trimmed V and J ends, which lost 0 bases and 1 base, there was a span of 10 bases. This CDR3 is built from 15 residues. Germline values: CDR1 SGHRS, CDR2 YFSETQ. The data stem from a study of vaccination and CD4 T cells after COVID-19. Treatment defined: roughly 11-day PBMC culture with coronavirus spike peptide pools or control peptides (ViraFEST assay). With the Oncomine TCR Beta short-read assay, DNA from cultured CD4+ T cells was sequenced. TCRdb analysed the PCR reads with MiXCR anew, one entry per CDR3 protein. This table has approximately 11,000 distinct CDR3 sequences, more than 25% appearing once.

This TCR derives from a human donor with COVID-19. The specimen sequenced was cultured CD4+ T cells from blood. This chain uses TRBV5-1 with TRBJ1-2; no clear D gene. The CDR3 here is CASSLGAGINYGYTF. For the CDR3, the DNA is TGCGCCAGCAGCTTGGGGGCAGGTATTAACTATGGCTACACCTTC.